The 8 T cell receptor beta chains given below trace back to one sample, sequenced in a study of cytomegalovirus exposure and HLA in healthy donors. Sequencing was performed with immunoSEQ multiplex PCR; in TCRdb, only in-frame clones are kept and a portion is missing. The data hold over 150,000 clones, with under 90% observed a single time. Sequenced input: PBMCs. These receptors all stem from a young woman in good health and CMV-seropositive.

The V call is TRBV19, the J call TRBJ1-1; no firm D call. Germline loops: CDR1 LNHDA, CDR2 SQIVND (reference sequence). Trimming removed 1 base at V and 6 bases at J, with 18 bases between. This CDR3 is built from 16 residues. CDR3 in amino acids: CASSIVPVRDGAEAFF. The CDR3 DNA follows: TGTGCCAGTAGTATAGTTCCCGTCCGGGATGGGGCTGAAGCTTTCTTT.

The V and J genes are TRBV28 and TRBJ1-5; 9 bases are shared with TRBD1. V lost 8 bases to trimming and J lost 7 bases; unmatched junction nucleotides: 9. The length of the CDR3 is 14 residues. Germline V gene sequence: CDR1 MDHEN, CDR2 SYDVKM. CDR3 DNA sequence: TGTGCCAGCGCCCTCAAGGACAGGGGACAGCCCCAGCATTTT. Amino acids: CASALKDRGQPQHF.

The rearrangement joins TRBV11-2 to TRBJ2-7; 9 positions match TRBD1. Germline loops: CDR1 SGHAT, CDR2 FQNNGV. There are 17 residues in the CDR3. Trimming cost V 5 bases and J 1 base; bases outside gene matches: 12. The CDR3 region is CASSPLRGTGRSYEQYF. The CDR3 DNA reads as TGTGCCAGCAGCCCTCTCCGGGGGACAGGGAGGTCCTACGAGCAGTACTTC. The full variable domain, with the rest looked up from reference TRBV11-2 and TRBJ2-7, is EAGVAQSPRYKIIEKRQSVAFWCNPISGHATLYWYQQILGQGPKLLIQFQNNGVVDDSQLPKDRFSAERLKGVDSTLKIQPAKLEDSAVYLCASSPLRGTGRSYEQYFGPGTRLTVT.

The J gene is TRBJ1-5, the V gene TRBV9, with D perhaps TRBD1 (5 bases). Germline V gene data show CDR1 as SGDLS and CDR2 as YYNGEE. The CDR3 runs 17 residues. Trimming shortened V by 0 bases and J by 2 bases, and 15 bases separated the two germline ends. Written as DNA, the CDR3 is TGTGCCAGCAGCGTAGTTCGGGGGGTAGGGGGCAATCAGCCCCAGCATTTT. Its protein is CASSVVRGVGGNQPQHF.

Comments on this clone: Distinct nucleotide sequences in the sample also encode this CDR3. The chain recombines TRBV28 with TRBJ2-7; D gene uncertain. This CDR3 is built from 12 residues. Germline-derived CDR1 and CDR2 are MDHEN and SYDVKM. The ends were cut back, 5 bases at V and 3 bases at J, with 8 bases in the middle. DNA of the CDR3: TGTGCCAGCAGTCTCCTGAGCTACGAGCAGTACTTC. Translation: CASSLLSYEQYF.

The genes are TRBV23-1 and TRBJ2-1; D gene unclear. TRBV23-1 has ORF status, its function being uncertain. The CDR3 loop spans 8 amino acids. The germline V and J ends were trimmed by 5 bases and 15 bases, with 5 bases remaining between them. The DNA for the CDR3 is TGCGCCAGCAGTTTCGGGTTCTTC. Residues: CASSFGFF.

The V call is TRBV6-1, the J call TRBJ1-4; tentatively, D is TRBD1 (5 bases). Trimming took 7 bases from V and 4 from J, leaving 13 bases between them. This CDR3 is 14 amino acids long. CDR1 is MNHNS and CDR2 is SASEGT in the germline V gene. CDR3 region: CASTRGGDNEKLFF. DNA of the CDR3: TGTGCCAGCACTAGGGGAGGGGATAATGAAAAACTGTTTTTT.

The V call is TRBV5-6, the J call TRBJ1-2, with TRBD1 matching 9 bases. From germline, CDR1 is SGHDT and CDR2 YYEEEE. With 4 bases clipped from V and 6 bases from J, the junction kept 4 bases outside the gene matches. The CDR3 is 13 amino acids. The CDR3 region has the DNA TGTGCCAGCAGCCGGGACAGGGATGATGGCTACACCTTC. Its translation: CASSRDRDDGYTF.